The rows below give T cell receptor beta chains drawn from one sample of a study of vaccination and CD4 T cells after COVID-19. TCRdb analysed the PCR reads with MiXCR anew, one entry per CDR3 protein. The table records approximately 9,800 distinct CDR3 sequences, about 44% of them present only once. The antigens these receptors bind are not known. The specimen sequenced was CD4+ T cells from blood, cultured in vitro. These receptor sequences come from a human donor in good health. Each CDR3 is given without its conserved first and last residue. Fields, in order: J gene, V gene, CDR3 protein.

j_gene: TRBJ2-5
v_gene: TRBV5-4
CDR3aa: ASSWDRGETQY

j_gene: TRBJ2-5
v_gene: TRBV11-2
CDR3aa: ASNPMGGPETQY

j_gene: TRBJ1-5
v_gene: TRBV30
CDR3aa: AWTLGQNSNQPQH

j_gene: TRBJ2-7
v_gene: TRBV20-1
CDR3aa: SARGDSAYEQY

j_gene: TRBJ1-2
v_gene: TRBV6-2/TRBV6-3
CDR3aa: ASSPRDLGYT

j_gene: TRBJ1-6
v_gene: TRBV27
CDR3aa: ASGTTGAYNSPLH

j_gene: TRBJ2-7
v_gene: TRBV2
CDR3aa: ASSEMVTGQLTYEQY

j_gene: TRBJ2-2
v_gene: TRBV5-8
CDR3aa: ASSLLTENTGELF

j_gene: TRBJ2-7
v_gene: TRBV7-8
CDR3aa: ASSLSNSYEQY

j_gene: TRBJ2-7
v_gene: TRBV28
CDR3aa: ASSPAGWEGNEQY

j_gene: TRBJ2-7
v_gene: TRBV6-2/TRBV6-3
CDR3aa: ASRSTGGPYEQY

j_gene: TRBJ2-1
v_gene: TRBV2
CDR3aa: ASPTNPLIYNEQF

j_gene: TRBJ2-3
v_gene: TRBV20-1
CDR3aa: SAPSAGGADTQY

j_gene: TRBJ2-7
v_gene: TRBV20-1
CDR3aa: SARGVYDRGEQY

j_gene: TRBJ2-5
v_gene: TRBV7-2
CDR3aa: ASSGLAGGISETQY

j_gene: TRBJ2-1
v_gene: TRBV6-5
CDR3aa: ASSYMEREVYNEQF

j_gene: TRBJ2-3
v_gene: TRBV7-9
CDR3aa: ASSLRDTQY